A selection of T cell receptor beta chains follows, all from one sample in a study of cytomegalovirus exposure and HLA in healthy donors. Sequencing used immunoSEQ multiplex PCR; TCRdb keeps in-frame clones, though not all of them. The sample consists of under 130,000 clones, roughly 80% of them appearing once. Sequencing was carried out using PBMCs. The receptors originated from a man younger than 45 in good health and CMV-seropositive. Each CDR3 is given with its conserved first and last residue. Each record gives: V gene, D gene, J gene, CDR3 protein. A D gene is named only where the DNA matches it firmly.

v_call: TRBV18; d_call: TRBD2; j_call: TRBJ2-3; cdr3_aa: CASSPPASGGGSTDTQYF
v_call: TRBV7-2; d_call: TRBD1; j_call: TRBJ2-7; cdr3_aa: CASSRGDRGPQGEYF
v_call: TRBV5-6; d_call: .; j_call: TRBJ1-1; cdr3_aa: CASSLLGVGLSPLYAEAFF
v_call: TRBV7-9; d_call: .; j_call: TRBJ2-3; cdr3_aa: CASSLEVRVLTDTQYF
v_call: TRBV28; d_call: .; j_call: TRBJ1-5; cdr3_aa: CASQREIGQPQHF
v_call: TRBV28; d_call: .; j_call: TRBJ2-1; cdr3_aa: CASSPPGGGSVVYEQFF
v_call: TRBV4-3; d_call: TRBD1; j_call: TRBJ2-2; cdr3_aa: CASKTLQGSGELFF
v_call: TRBV7-2; d_call: TRBD2; j_call: TRBJ2-7; cdr3_aa: CASRATSGGSYEQYF
v_call: TRBV29-1; d_call: TRBD2; j_call: TRBJ2-2; cdr3_aa: CSVPTSGGSGELFF
v_call: TRBV4-1; d_call: .; j_call: TRBJ2-5; cdr3_aa: CASSRNYQETQYF
v_call: TRBV5-1; d_call: .; j_call: TRBJ1-2; cdr3_aa: CASSLVRGYGYTF
v_call: TRBV5-1; d_call: .; j_call: TRBJ2-5; cdr3_aa: CASSLDAGTQETQYF
v_call: TRBV7-7; d_call: .; j_call: TRBJ1-3; cdr3_aa: CASSPGSSGNTIYF
v_call: TRBV6-4; d_call: TRBD1; j_call: TRBJ2-1; cdr3_aa: CASSDSTGGNEQFF
v_call: TRBV6-6; d_call: .; j_call: TRBJ1-2; cdr3_aa: CASSAGNYGYTF
v_call: TRBV5-1; d_call: .; j_call: TRBJ1-1; cdr3_aa: CASGSGGSTEAFF
v_call: TRBV4-2; d_call: .; j_call: TRBJ1-6; cdr3_aa: CASSQDAVTENSPLHF
v_call: TRBV11-2; d_call: .; j_call: TRBJ2-7; cdr3_aa: CASSAPGEQYF
v_call: TRBV18; d_call: TRBD1; j_call: TRBJ2-7; cdr3_aa: CASSLDRSNYEQYF
v_call: TRBV30; d_call: .; j_call: TRBJ2-4; cdr3_aa: CAWSVVEGAYPYLAKNIQYF
v_call: TRBV2; d_call: .; j_call: TRBJ2-7; cdr3_aa: CASSRVTQGSYEQYF
v_call: TRBV7-2; d_call: .; j_call: TRBJ1-2; cdr3_aa: CASSLQGYGYTF
v_call: TRBV9; d_call: TRBD1; j_call: TRBJ1-4; cdr3_aa: CASSIRGQINEKLFF
v_call: TRBV11-1; d_call: .; j_call: TRBJ2-5; cdr3_aa: CASSKRQVLYQETQYF
v_call: TRBV7-9; d_call: .; j_call: TRBJ1-2; cdr3_aa: CASSSWRRGPAYNYGYTF
v_call: TRBV27; d_call: TRBD2; j_call: TRBJ2-1; cdr3_aa: CASSLSPLAGGGYNEQFF